This T cell receptor (beta chain) was identified during a study of T cells in Graves' hyperthyroidism and ophthalmopathy. Study-level information: At initial diagnosis, before any treatment had begun, peripheral blood was obtained.

Diagnoses were made from clinical symptoms, serum measures (thyroxine and TRAb), thyroid ultrasound and orbital computed tomography. This clonotype appeared a few times. The antigen is unknown. V was trimmed by 7 bases and J by 3 bases, leaving 18 bases between them. The CDR3 totals 15 residues. TCR beta CDR3 region amplification was performed from RNA transcripts. HTBI primers drove first-round RT-PCR of the TCR CDR3. TCRdb re-called the multiplex PCR reads with MiXCR, one entry per CDR3 protein. The data contain some 510,000 distinct CDR3 sequences, around 20% of them singletons. Broader study findings: Expanded thyroid clonotypes (above 0.001) were mostly also found in blood. Classification by a 13 V-J model distinguished ophthalmopathy from stable hyperthyroidism.

This clonotype originated in a man between 18 and 35 years old with Graves' hyperthyroidism. The chain recombines TRBV12-3 or TRBV12-4 with TRBJ2-5, with D perhaps assigned TRBD1 or TRBD2 (5 bases each). The sequenced sample consisted of blood. CDR3 amino acids: CASTLNGARKETQYF. In nucleotides, the CDR3 is TGTGCCAGCACCTTAAACGGGGCCCGAAAAGAGACCCAGTACTTC.